The 21 T cell receptor beta chains given below trace back to one sample, sequenced in a study of CD8+CD57+ T cells in acquired aplastic anemia. According to the study, genomic DNA was the template for TCR beta VDJ and CDR3 profiling. TCRdb re-analysed the reads in MiXCR, keeping a single row per CDR3 protein. Altogether 150,000 to 180,000 distinct CDR3 sequences are present, about 54% being singletons, with the ten largest covering about an eighth. Sequenced patients had shown CD8+CD57+ cell expansion by flow cytometry. The specimen was sorted CD4+, CD8+, or CD8+CD57+ T cells (not recorded which) from PBMCs. The receptors stem from a human donor with aplastic anemia.

This chain connects TRBV13 to TRBJ2-1, with TRBD2 identical over 10 bases. The CDR3 is 19 residues long. The J segment lost 10 bases and the V segment lost 4 bases, leaving 22 bases of the junction unmatched. Germline V gives CDR1 PRHDT, CDR2 FYEKMQ (reference sequence). The CDR3 nucleotides are TGTGCCAGCAGCTCCTCGTCTAGCGGGGGCCATCATCAAAGAGGGGAGCAGTTCTTC. It codes for CASSSSSSGGHHQRGEQFF.

The chain uses TRBV4-2 and TRBJ2-4; the D gene is possibly TRBD2 (6 bases). This CDR3 is built from 17 residues. Trimming left V 8 bases short and J 0 bases short, with 20 bases between. Germline CDR1 reads LGHNA; CDR2 reads YNFKEQ. The CDR3 protein is CASFGQSMGLAKNIQYF. The CDR3 coding sequence is TGTGCCAGCTTCGGGCAGTCGATGGGACTAGCCAAAAACATTCAGTACTTC.

V usage is TRBV19 and J usage is TRBJ1-4; D is possibly TRBD1 (6 bases). Germline assignment: CDR1 LNHDA and CDR2 SQIVND (reference sequence). The CDR3 runs 14 residues. Trimming stripped 10 bases from V and 5 bases from J, with 17 bases between. As DNA, the CDR3 is TGTGCCACCCGGCGGACAGCTGGGAATGAAAAACTGTTTTTT. It encodes CATRRTAGNEKLFF.

The rearrangement links TRBV19 to TRBJ2-5; TRBD1 or TRBD2 may be the D gene (5 bases each). This CDR3 has 13 residues. Germline V gene lookup returns CDR1 LNHDA and CDR2 SQIVND (reference sequence). The V end lost 4 bases, the J end lost 3 bases, and 9 bases lay between the germline ends. The DNA for the CDR3 is TGTGCCAGTAGTAAGGGACGGGAAGAGACCCAGTACTTC. Translated: CASSKGREETQYF.

Only one count was recorded for this clonotype. In this CDR3 the conserved last residue, phenylalanine or tryptophan, is missing, so a read error is likely. It is unclear where the CDR3 begins or ends on the DNA, so no DNA is shown, and the CDR3 is as TCRdb lists it. V usage is TRBV7-9 and J usage is TRBJ2-6. The CDR3 is 8 amino acids in total, end residues counted. Germline V CDR1 and CDR2: SEHNR, FQNEAQ (reference sequence). CDR3 region: CASSLLVG.

This clonotype was recorded many times. This chain connects TRBV12-3 or TRBV12-4 to TRBJ2-5, with D possibly TRBD1 on 5 matching bases. The CDR3 is made up of 13 amino acids. Trimming took off 6 bases at V and 7 bases at J, with 15 bases between the two ends. DNA of the CDR3: TGTGCCAGCAGGACGACAGTTACTGGGACCCAGTACTTC. It yields the protein CASRTTVTGTQYF.

This clonotype occurred many times. The genes are TRBV7-6 and TRBJ2-7; the D is unclear. Trimming cost V 1 base and J 3 bases, with 7 bases left between them. This CDR3 is built from 13 residues. The germline CDR1 and CDR2 sequences are SGHVS and FNYEAQ. The CDR3 sequence is CASSLGEYYEQYF. CDR3 DNA sequence: TGTGCCAGCAGCTTAGGGGAATACTACGAGCAGTACTTC. The whole variable domain, remainder taken from reference TRBV7-6 and TRBJ2-7, is GAGVSQSPRYKVTKRGQDVALRCDPISGHVSLYWYRQALGQGPEFLTYFNYEAQQDKSGLPNDRFSAERPEGSISTLTIQRTEQRDSAMYRCASSLGEYYEQYFGPGTRLTVT.

This clonotype was recorded only once. This chain links TRBV25-1 with TRBJ1-6; 7 bases line up with TRBD1. The V gene end was trimmed by 4 bases and the J gene end by 6 bases; junction bases not matched to a gene: 6. Germline V gene sequence: CDR1 MGHDK, CDR2 SYGVNS. The CDR3 consists of 15 residues. The CDR3 nucleotides read TGTGCCAGCAGTGCTTGGGACAGTATTAATTCACCCCTCCACTTT. This codes for CASSAWDSINSPLHF.

The chain combines TRBV6-4 with TRBJ2-7, with 12 nucleotides matching TRBD2. CDR1 and CDR2 from the germline V gene are MRHNA and SNTAGT. The V gene end was trimmed by 5 bases and the J gene end by 7 bases; junction bases not matched to a gene: 6. The CDR3 consists of 14 residues. For the CDR3, the DNA is TGTGCCAGCAGTCGGACTAGCGGGGTAGGAGAGCAGTACTTC. As protein: CASSRTSGVGEQYF.

This chain links TRBV6-1 with TRBJ2-3; D unclear. Germline-derived CDR1 and CDR2 are MNHNS and SASEGT. Trimming took 3 bases from V and 1 from J, leaving 17 bases between them. The CDR3 extends over 17 amino acids. The CDR3 here is CASSDGLGNPRTDTQYF. CDR3 in DNA: TGTGCCAGCAGTGATGGGCTAGGGAACCCTCGCACAGATACGCAGTATTTT.

This clonotype came up many times. The chain combines TRBV6-1 with TRBJ2-7, with 8 bases that match TRBD2. Trimming cost V 8 bases and J 0 bases; bases outside gene matches: 9. Looked up from germline, CDR1 is MNHNS and CDR2 is SASEGT. The CDR3 consists of 15 residues. The CDR3 DNA reads as TGTGCCAGCTCCTTCGGGGGGACTAGCTCCTACGAGCAGTACTTC. This encodes CASSFGGTSSYEQYF.

This clonotype was detected many times. The chain joins TRBV10-2 to TRBJ2-7; D remains ambiguous. Germline V CDR1 and CDR2: WSHSY, SAAADI. The V gene lost 2 bases and the J gene lost 0 bases, with 8 bases spanning the gap. The CDR3 consists of 14 residues. In DNA, the CDR3 is TGCGCCAGCAGTGAGCTTAGGAGCTCCTACGAGCAGTACTTC. Translated: CASSELRSSYEQYF.

The chain links TRBV6-5 to TRBJ1-1, with D tentatively TRBD1 (6 bases). Looked up from germline, CDR1 is MNHEY and CDR2 is SVGAGI. Between the trimmed V and J ends, which lost 4 bases and 0 bases, there was a span of 12 bases. This CDR3 region has 15 residues. CDR3 protein: CASSSLGQMNTEAFF. The CDR3 DNA follows: TGTGCCAGCAGTTCCCTAGGACAGATGAACACTGAAGCTTTCTTT.

The chain employs TRBV10-3 and TRBJ1-2, with 7 bases lining up with TRBD1. The CDR3 has 12 residues. The V gene's germline CDR1 is ENHRY and CDR2 SYGVKD. V lost 10 bases and J lost 4; bases outside the gene matches: 6. The CDR3 loop is CATGGQTYGYTF. CDR3 nucleotides: TGTGCCACCGGGGGACAGACCTATGGCTACACCTTC.

The V and J genes are TRBV7-9 and TRBJ2-2, with D uncertain. The CDR3 contains 12 residues. Germline-derived CDR1 and CDR2 are SEHNR and FQNEAQ (reference sequence). Trimming cost V 1 base and J 7 bases, with 4 bases left between them. The CDR3 DNA reads TGTGCCAGCAGCTTAGGGTTCGGGGAGCTGTTTTTT. Protein product: CASSLGFGELFF.

V is TRBV19 and J is TRBJ2-7, with D unresolved. There are 12 residues in the CDR3. The V end was cut by 10 bases, the J end by 5 bases, with 15 bases between. CDR1 LNHDA and CDR2 SQIVND come from the germline V gene (reference sequence). The DNA for the CDR3 is TGTGCCACCCAGGTGGGCGAAGACGAGCAGTACTTC. Residues: CATQVGEDEQYF. Together with reference TRBV19 and TRBJ2-7, the CDR3 gives the full variable domain: DGGITQSPKYLFRKEGQNVTLSCEQNLNHDAMYWYRQDPGQGLRLIYYSQIVNDFQKGDIAEGYSVSREKKESFPLTVTSAQKNPTAFYLCATQVGEDEQYFGPGTRLTVT.

The count of this clonotype is one. The chain combines TRBV7-8 with TRBJ2-7; no firm D call. Germline V gene data show CDR1 as SGHVS and CDR2 as FQNEAQ. The CDR3 spans 12 residues. V lost 6 bases and J 3 bases, leaving 9 bases between the germline ends. CDR3 nucleotide sequence: TGTGCCAGCAGTCCGACAAACTACGAGCAGTACTTC. Protein sequence: CASSPTNYEQYF. Combining the CDR3 with reference TRBV7-8 and TRBJ2-7 gives the whole variable domain GAGVSQSPRYKVAKRGQDVALRCDPISGHVSLFWYQQALGQGPEFLTYFQNEAQLDKSGLPSDRFFAERPEGSVSTLKIQRTQQEDSAVYLCASSPTNYEQYFGPGTRLTVT.

This clonotype was seen a handful of times. This sequence joins TRBV27 and TRBJ2-2, with D tentatively TRBD1 (6 bases). Germline assignment: CDR1 MNHEY and CDR2 SMNVEV (reference sequence). Trimming pared 1 base from V and 0 bases from J, leaving 9 bases between. The CDR3 contains 16 residues. The CDR3 loop reads CASSLLGGTNTGELFF. The DNA of the CDR3 is TGTGCCAGCAGTTTATTAGGGGGAACGAACACCGGGGAGCTGTTTTTT.

This sequence joins TRBV20-1 and TRBJ2-7; 9 bases are a match to TRBD1. Germline trimming cut 4 bases from V and 3 bases from J; bases unmatched to any gene: 4. The CDR3 is made up of 13 amino acids. Germline V lookup: CDR1 DFQATT, CDR2 SNEGSKA (reference sequence). In nucleotides, the CDR3 is TGCAGTGCTACCGGGACAGGGCGCTACGAGCAGTACTTC. Protein sequence: CSATGTGRYEQYF.

J is TRBJ1-5 and V is TRBV7-3, with D uncertain. The V end was cut by 1 base, the J end by 6 bases, with 7 bases between. This CDR3 contains 13 residues. Germline CDR1 is SGHTA and CDR2 is FQGTGA. The CDR3 loop is CASSLNSGQPQHF. The CDR3, as DNA: TGTGCCAGCAGCTTAAATTCGGGTCAGCCCCAGCATTTT.

This clonotype was recorded many times. The rearrangement links TRBV4-3 to TRBJ1-4, with D unclear. V lost 4 bases to trimming and J lost 4 bases, with 10 bases between them. The CDR3 is made up of 14 amino acids. Per the germline V gene, CDR1 is LGHNA and CDR2 is YSLEER. CDR3 residues: CASSPDGDNEKLFF. The CDR3 coding sequence is TGCGCCAGCAGCCCAGACGGGGATAATGAAAAACTGTTTTTT.